This record covers a single T cell receptor beta chain. This entry belongs to a study of blood T cell repertoires in COVID-19. Overall study: Both acute and convalescent COVID-19 samples were obtained from the United States, Italy and Spain. Sources were T cells, B-cell-depleted T cells, or PBMCs; the material itself was cDNA or gDNA.

This CDR3 region has 14 residues. The V segment lost 6 bases and the J segment 4 bases; nucleotides outside the gene matches: 6. CDR1 is MNHEY and CDR2 is SVGAGI in the germline V gene. In the study's own analysis: Amplification of reference gene primers was used by the study to estimate nucleated cell counts. TCRdb's copy holds only in-frame clones and misses some; the assay was immunoSEQ multiplex PCR. The DNA gave D and trimming, while V, J and clone size come from that table. The data hold 200,000 to 300,000 clones, with 84% observed a single time. Material for sequencing was peripheral blood. The chain joins TRBV6-5 to TRBJ1-2; 9 bases map to TRBD1. The sequence was collected from a man in his fifties with acute or convalescent COVID-19. In DNA form, the CDR3 reads TGTGCCAGCAGCCGGGACAGGGATAGCTATGGCTACACCTTC. Protein product: CASSRDRDSYGYTF.